This T cell receptor (beta chain) was sequenced in a study of T cell responses to AZD1222 COVID-19 vaccine. General observations from the study: Repertoire sampling was restricted to post-peak T cell response timepoints. As reported, nearly half of all spike-specific TCRs target variant regions that are unmutated.

The CDR3 covers 14 residues. Between the trimmed V and J ends, which lost 1 base and 7 bases, there was a span of 8 bases. Germline values: CDR1 LGHDT, CDR2 YNNKEL (reference sequence). Data came from immunoSEQ multiplex PCR; TCRdb stores just in-frame clones and leaves some out. The sample gives under 200,000 clones, over 75% of which show up once; 4% to 4.5% is in the top ten. As for this clone: Its specificity is not known.

The source was peripheral blood, collected 28 days after the second AZD1222 dose. The clonotype originates from an adult who received the AZD1222 COVID-19 vaccine. This chain connects TRBV3-1 (or the pseudogene TRBV3-2) to TRBJ1-6; no clear D gene. This CDR3 is CASSQAEGNSPLHF. The CDR3 DNA reads TGTGCCAGCAGCCAAGCCGAGGGAAATTCACCCCTCCACTTT.